The TCR beta chain under discussion was sequenced for a study of cytotoxic CD8 clonotypes in ibrutinib-treated CLL. About the research overall: Each sample contained, on average, under 260,000 productive templates and 94,000 or so productive rearrangements. Findings of the study overall: Increased clonality at ibrutinib response gave way to a return toward baseline at progression.

Data came from immunoSEQ multiplex PCR; TCRdb stores just in-frame clones and leaves some out. The sample lists 300,000 or so clones; 67% were seen once. On this clone: Antigen specificity is unknown.

This receptor was identified in a human donor with chronic lymphocytic leukemia. Sequenced material: PBMCs, taken after 36 months of ibrutinib treatment.

The CDR3 DNA follows: TGTGCCAGCTCACCGATCGAAAGGATGAACACTGAAGCTTTCTTT. Amino acid sequence: CASSPIERMNTEAFF. The chain links TRBV18 to TRBJ1-1; no firm D call. The CDR3 sequence is 15 residues long. The germline V gene encodes CDR1 KGHSH and CDR2 LQKENI. The germline V and J ends were trimmed by 3 bases and 0 bases, with 11 bases remaining between them.